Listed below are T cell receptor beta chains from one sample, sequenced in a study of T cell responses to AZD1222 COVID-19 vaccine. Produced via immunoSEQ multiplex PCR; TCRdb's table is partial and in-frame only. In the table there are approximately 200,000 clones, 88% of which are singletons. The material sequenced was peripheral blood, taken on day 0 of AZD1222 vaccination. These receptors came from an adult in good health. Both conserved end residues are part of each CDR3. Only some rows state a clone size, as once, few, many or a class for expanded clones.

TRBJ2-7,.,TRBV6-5,CASSPLRTGEYEQYF
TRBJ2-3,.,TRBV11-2,CASSLNMGGRTDTQYF
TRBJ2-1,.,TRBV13,CASSSQGDWVNEQFF
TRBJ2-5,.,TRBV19,CASSIRTGDTFQETQYF
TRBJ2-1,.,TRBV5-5,CASSLLAGGKNNEQFF
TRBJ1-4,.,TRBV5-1,CASSLLANTGEKLFF
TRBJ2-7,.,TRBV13,CASSLGFSVQQTSGGRDEQYF
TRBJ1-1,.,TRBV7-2,CASSFFKGPDAEAFF
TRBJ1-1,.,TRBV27,CASRSGTEAFF
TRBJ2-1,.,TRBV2,CASRQGTSNEQFF
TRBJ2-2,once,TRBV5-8,CASSSYRAPGTGELFF
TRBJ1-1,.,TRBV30,CAWSGGRLNTEAFF
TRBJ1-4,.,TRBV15,CATSFTTNEKLFF
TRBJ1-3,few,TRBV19,CASSAGSGRTTIYF
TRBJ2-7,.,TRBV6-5,CARGRGSEQYF
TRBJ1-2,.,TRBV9,CASSPWTGGASDGYTF
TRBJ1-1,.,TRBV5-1,CASKGAGQNTEAFF
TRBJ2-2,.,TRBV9,CASTGQPNTGELFF
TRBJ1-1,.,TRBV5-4,CASSLGQGRTEAFF
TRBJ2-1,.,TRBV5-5,CASSLWGSYNEQFF
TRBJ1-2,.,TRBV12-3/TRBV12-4,CASSWGPGNGYTF
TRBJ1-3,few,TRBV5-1,CASSFGIISGNTIYF
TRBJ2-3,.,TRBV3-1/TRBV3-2,CASSFSTSGGVHTQYF
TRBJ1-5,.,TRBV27,CASSSYRDRYSNQPQHF
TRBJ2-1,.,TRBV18,CASSPQTSINEQFF
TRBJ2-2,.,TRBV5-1,CASSRGTSLGTGELFF
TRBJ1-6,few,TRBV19,CASRENSYNSPLHF
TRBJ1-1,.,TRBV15,CATSRDGKTEAFF
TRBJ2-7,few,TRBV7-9,CATSSGTVSYEQYF
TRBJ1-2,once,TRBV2,CASSDDRTGRAGYTF
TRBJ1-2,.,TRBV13,CASSLGGNNYGYTF
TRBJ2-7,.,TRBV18,CASSPRLGEQYF
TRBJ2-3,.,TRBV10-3,CAISAPPGSDTQYF
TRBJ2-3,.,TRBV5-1,CASRQGTDTQYF
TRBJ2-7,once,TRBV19,CASSKEGGSYEQYF
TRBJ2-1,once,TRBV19,CASSIDLAGGSYNEQFF
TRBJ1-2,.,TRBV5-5,CASSLAGQVDGYTF
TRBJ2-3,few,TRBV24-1,CATSDSRTSVTDTQYF
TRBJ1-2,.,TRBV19,CASTGQGRLGYTF
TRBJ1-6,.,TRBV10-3,CAISESTGLPSPLHF
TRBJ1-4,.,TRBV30,CAWSEAAQRNEKLFF
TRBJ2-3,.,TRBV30,CAWSKDRSTRKGTDTQYF
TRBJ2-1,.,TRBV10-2,CASSEARTGVGEQFF
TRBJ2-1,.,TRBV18,CASSPPRGTGVDNEQFF
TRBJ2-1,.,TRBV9,CASSSSAGHEQFF
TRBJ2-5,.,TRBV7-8,CASSAHRGETQYF
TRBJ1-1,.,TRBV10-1,CASSPGLPGDTEAFF